A selection of T cell receptor beta chains follows, all from one sample in a study of blood T cells in healthy people across ages. TCRdb used MiXCR to reprocess the 5' RACE reads, holding one entry per CDR3 protein. The table records about 640,000 distinct CDR3 sequences, about 30% of them present only once. Material: blood. The receptor source for this set is an elderly woman in good health. Each CDR3 is given with its conserved first and last residue. The D gene is left open where the match is weak. Clone size appears in some rows only: once, few, many, or a class for an expanded clone.

>TRBV5-1|-|TRBJ1-1|-
CASSSSTAGNTEAFF
TGCGCCAGCAGCTCGTCCACCGCCGGGAACACTGAAGCTTTCTTT
>TRBV4-3|-|TRBJ1-2|many
CASSQETGFDYGYTF
TGCGCCAGCAGCCAAGAAACGGGTTTTGACTATGGCTACACCTTC
>TRBV3-1|-|TRBJ1-2|many
CASSQDYSGYTF
TGTGCCAGCAGCCAAGATTACTCCGGCTACACCTTC
>TRBV24-1|-|TRBJ1-5|-
CATSEVQSQPQHF
TGTGCCACCAGTGAAGTACAGTCCCAGCCCCAGCATTTT
>TRBV20-1|-|TRBJ2-1|many
CSARPRTANSYNEQFF
TGCAGTGCTAGACCCAGGACAGCGAACTCCTACAATGAGCAGTTCTTC
>TRBV11-2|TRBD1|TRBJ1-3|-
CASSIDRGRRGNTIYF
TGTGCCAGCAGCATTGACAGGGGAAGGAGGGGAAACACCATATATTTT
>TRBV20-1|-|TRBJ2-1|many
CSALDRFYNEQFF
TGCAGTGCTCTGGACAGATTCTACAATGAGCAGTTCTTC
>TRBV7-9|-|TRBJ1-1|many
CASSSQTGWPRVVGNTEAFF
TGTGCCAGCAGCTCACAGACTGGCTGGCCAAGGGTTGTGGGGAACACTGAAGCTTTCTTT
>TRBV5-1|TRBD2|TRBJ2-5|many
CASSYTGTSIFNEQYF
TGCGCCAGCAGCTACACCGGGACTAGCATTTTCAATGAGCAGTACTTC
>TRBV30|TRBD2|TRBJ2-7|few
CAWRRAGSSYEQYF
TGTGCCTGGAGACGAGCGGGGAGCTCCTACGAGCAGTACTTC
>TRBV27|-|TRBJ1-5|many
CASSLGGWGQPQHF
TGTGCCAGCAGTTTAGGAGGGTGGGGCCAGCCCCAGCATTTT
>TRBV6-5|TRBD1|TRBJ2-1|-
CASSLGQALYNEQFF
TGTGCCAGCAGTTTGGGACAGGCCCTTTACAATGAGCAGTTCTTC
>TRBV7-2|-|TRBJ2-3|-
CASSAHWGAPNTQYF
TGTGCCAGCAGCGCCCATTGGGGGGCCCCCAATACGCAGTATTTT
>TRBV5-1|-|TRBJ1-1|-
CASSYRTSSDTEAFF
TGCGCCAGCAGCTACCGGACATCATCGGACACTGAAGCTTTCTTT
>TRBV15|-|TRBJ1-2|-
CATSRDTGIYGYTF
TGTGCCACCAGCAGAGATACAGGGATCTATGGCTACACCTTC
>TRBV7-9|TRBD1|TRBJ1-5|few
CASKTRRGTGGEEPQHF
TGTGCCAGCAAAACTAGAAGGGGGACAGGGGGCGAGGAGCCCCAGCATTTT
>TRBV5-6|-|TRBJ1-1|-
CASGWGHRDTEAFF
TGTGCCAGCGGCTGGGGACACAGGGACACTGAAGCTTTCTTT
>TRBV28|-|TRBJ2-5|-
CASSLLRTEKETQYF
TGTGCCAGCAGCCTCCTCAGGACAGAGAAAGAGACCCAGTACTTC
>TRBV5-5|TRBD2|TRBJ2-2|few
CASSPGLGRNTGELFF
TGTGCCAGCAGCCCCGGACTAGGTCGGAACACCGGGGAGCTGTTTTTT
>TRBV4-2|TRBD2|TRBJ2-1|many
CASSQGLLAGRGDEQFF
TGTGCCAGCAGCCAAGGTTTACTAGCGGGTCGAGGGGATGAGCAGTTCTTC
>TRBV6-1|TRBD1|TRBJ1-4|-
CASSGAGTVNEKLFF
TGTGCCAGCAGTGGGGCCGGGACAGTTAATGAAAAACTGTTTTTT
>TRBV29-1|-|TRBJ1-1|once
CSVAGYVTEAFF
TGCAGCGTTGCTGGGTATGTGACTGAAGCTTTCTTT
>TRBV7-3|TRBD2|TRBJ2-1|-
CSSSLSGGPNNEQFF
TGTTCCAGCAGCTTAAGCGGGGGCCCAAACAATGAGCAGTTCTTC
>TRBV7-2|-|TRBJ1-5|few
CASSKDGLSNQPQHF
TGTGCCAGCTCGAAGGACGGCCTTAGCAATCAGCCCCAGCATTTT
>TRBV30|-|TRBJ2-5|-
CAWSGSRGQETQYF
TGTGCCTGGAGTGGGAGCAGGGGCCAAGAGACCCAGTACTTC
>TRBV12-3/TRBV12-4|-|TRBJ1-6|many
CASSLGQSYNSPLHF
TGTGCCAGCAGTCTCGGGCAGTCCTATAATTCACCCCTCCACTTT
>TRBV29-1|TRBD1|TRBJ1-4|few
CSAEGTGGSNEKLFF
TGCAGCGCTGAAGGGACAGGGGGCAGTAATGAAAAACTGTTTTTT
>TRBV5-4|TRBD1|TRBJ2-2|-
CASSPLGGTGAGELFF
TGTGCCAGCAGCCCCTTAGGGGGGACAGGGGCCGGGGAGCTGTTTTTT
>TRBV11-2|-|TRBJ2-4|many
CASSLVRAIQYF
TGTGCCAGCAGCTTAGTTCGGGCAATTCAGTACTTC
>TRBV19|TRBD1|TRBJ1-2|-
CATLTPGQGANYGYTF
TGTGCCACCCTTACACCGGGACAGGGGGCTAACTATGGCTACACCTTC
>TRBV6-5|TRBD1|TRBJ2-7|-
CASSVTGQGNEQYF
TGTGCCAGCAGTGTAACGGGACAGGGGAACGAGCAGTACTTC
>TRBV30|-|TRBJ2-7|-
CAWNRNGGPYNEQYF
TGTGCCTGGAATAGGAACGGGGGCCCCTACAATGAGCAGTACTTC
>TRBV23-1|-|TRBJ1-2|-
CASSQKAIYGYTF
TGCGCCAGCAGTCAAAAAGCTATCTATGGCTACACCTTC
>TRBV7-9|-|TRBJ2-3|many
CASSLLQRLSTDTQYF
TGTGCCAGCAGCTTATTACAACGGCTTTCCACAGATACGCAGTATTTT
>TRBV20-1|-|TRBJ2-1|many
CSAPRGRSSYNEQFF
TGCAGTGCTCCACGAGGTAGAAGCTCCTACAATGAGCAGTTCTTC
>TRBV12-5|-|TRBJ2-1|many
CASGGPADNNEQFF
TGTGCTAGTGGAGGACCGGCCGATAACAATGAGCAGTTCTTC
>TRBV30|-|TRBJ1-1|-
CAWRMTENTEAFF
TGTGCCTGGAGGATGACGGAGAACACTGAAGCTTTCTTT
>TRBV9|-|TRBJ1-2|many
CASSDAWGETNGYTF
TGTGCCAGCAGCGATGCCTGGGGAGAGACGAATGGCTACACCTTC
>TRBV7-6|-|TRBJ1-6|many
CASSPAANSPLHF
TGTGCCAGCAGTCCCGCGGCGAATTCACCCCTCCACTTT
>TRBV13|-|TRBJ2-7|many
CASSSSGTGYEQYF
TGTGCCAGCAGCTCTAGTGGTACAGGCTACGAGCAGTACTTC
>TRBV6-5|-|TRBJ2-1|many
CASSPLGPQSGYNEQFF
TGTGCCAGCAGTCCGTTGGGACCCCAGTCGGGTTACAATGAGCAGTTCTTC
>TRBV7-2|TRBD2|TRBJ2-1|few
CASSLTSGLKGGEQFF
TGTGCCAGCAGCTTAACTAGCGGGCTTAAGGGAGGTGAGCAGTTCTTC
>TRBV20-1|-|TRBJ2-5|many
CSAGLGDNEQYF
TGCAGTGCAGGACTAGGGGACAATGAGCAGTACTTC
>TRBV7-9|TRBD1|TRBJ1-5|-
CASSSGGRNQPQHF
TGTGCCAGCAGCTCAGGGGGCCGAAATCAGCCCCAGCATTTT
>TRBV5-1|TRBD2|TRBJ2-2|few
CASSTGLNTGELFF
TGCGCCAGCAGCACGGGACTAAACACCGGGGAGCTGTTTTTT
>TRBV29-1|-|TRBJ2-7|medium-sized
CSVGGGSGTYEQYF
TGCAGCGTGGGAGGGGGCAGTGGAACCTACGAGCAGTACTTC
>TRBV20-1|-|TRBJ2-3|many
CSATPGTSTDTQYF
TGCAGTGCTACACCGGGGACTAGCACAGATACGCAGTATTTT
>TRBV5-1|TRBD2|TRBJ2-5|many
CASSLPSGSAQTQYF
TGCGCCAGCAGCTTGCCCAGCGGGAGCGCCCAGACCCAGTACTTC
>TRBV5-1|TRBD1|TRBJ2-7|few
CASSVDRSSYNEQYF
TGCGCCAGCAGCGTGGACAGGAGCTCCTACAATGAGCAGTACTTC
>TRBV5-4|TRBD1|TRBJ2-3|many
CASSRTGETDTQYF
TGTGCCAGCAGCCGGACAGGTGAAACAGATACGCAGTATTTT
>TRBV24-1|TRBD2|TRBJ2-1|many
CATSDPASGRNEQFF
TGTGCCACCAGTGATCCGGCTAGCGGGAGGAATGAGCAGTTCTTC
>TRBV19|-|TRBJ2-2|-
CASSIRSPGELFF
TGTGCCAGTAGTATTCGATCCCCCGGGGAGCTGTTTTTT
>TRBV6-5|-|TRBJ2-7|-
CASSYPGLALNEQYF
TGTGCCAGCAGTTATCCCGGCCTCGCGCTCAACGAGCAGTACTTC
>TRBV4-3|TRBD1|TRBJ2-1|-
CASSRQGAEQFF
TGCGCCAGCAGCCGACAGGGTGCTGAGCAGTTCTTC
>TRBV5-5|TRBD1|TRBJ1-2|many
CASSITGQGTYGYTF
TGTGCCAGCAGCATTACGGGACAGGGGACCTATGGCTACACCTTC
>TRBV12-5|TRBD1|TRBJ2-7|many
CASGFASGQGFYEQYF
TGTGCTAGTGGTTTTGCCTCGGGACAGGGCTTCTACGAGCAGTACTTC
>TRBV28|-|TRBJ1-2|many
CASSPAGGWGYGYTF
TGTGCCAGCAGCCCCGCGGGGGGTTGGGGCTATGGCTACACCTTC
>TRBV20-1|-|TRBJ2-7|-
CSASFQTYEQYF
TGCAGTGCTAGCTTCCAGACCTACGAGCAGTACTTC